This TCR beta chain came from a study of blood T cell repertoires in COVID-19. Across the study: The United States, Italy and Spain were the sources of the acute and convalescent COVID-19 samples.

Original processing methods: Scientists estimated how many nucleated cells there were by amplifying reference gene primers. Assay used: immunoSEQ multiplex PCR; TCRdb lists only in-frame clones, some missing. Clone size and V and J calls were adopted from that table, with D and trimming inferred from the DNA. Counted here are 150,000 to 200,000 clones, about 77% occurring once; the ten biggest clones make up 14%. This clonotype originated in a woman of 80 years or more with acute or convalescent COVID-19. The sequenced material came from peripheral blood.

The CDR3 sequence is CAWSVTRWNTEAFF. CDR3 sequence (DNA): TGTGCCTGGAGTGTCACTAGGTGGAACACTGAAGCTTTCTTT. The chain carries TRBV30 and TRBJ1-1, with D unresolved. CDR1 is GTSNPN, CDR2 SVGIG, per germline (reference sequence). V was pared by 0 bases and J by 1 base, with 9 bases between. This CDR3 spans 14 amino acids.